What follows are 21 T cell receptor beta chains derived from one specimen sequenced in a study of cytomegalovirus exposure and HLA in healthy donors. 13 Jbeta primers and 60 Vbeta primers were used for the PCR. The assay was immunoSEQ multiplex PCR, and TCRdb's table has in-frame clones only and misses some. The sample has 180,000 or so clones, 75% to 80% seen once. What was sequenced was PBMCs. The source of these receptors is a man aged 50 or older in good health and CMV-seropositive.

This chain links TRBV4-2 with TRBJ2-1; TRBD2 matches at 7 bases. Germline values: CDR1 LGHNA, CDR2 YNFKEQ. There are 14 residues in the CDR3. Unmatched junction bases numbered 0, after V lost 3 bases and J lost 1 base. This chain's CDR3 is CASSHGGSYNEQFF. DNA of the CDR3: TGTGCCAGCAGCCACGGGGGGTCCTACAATGAGCAGTTCTTC.

The chain carries TRBV5-1 and TRBJ2-2; D unclear. V shed 4 bases and J shed 0 bases, with 4 bases lying between them. The germline V gene has CDR1 SGHRS and CDR2 YFSETQ. This CDR3 region has 13 residues. CDR3 protein: CASSIANTGELFF. The CDR3 coding sequence is TGCGCCAGCAGCATAGCGAACACCGGGGAGCTGTTTTTT.

The gene calls are TRBV7-2 and TRBJ1-1; D gene ambiguous. The CDR3 totals 13 residues. Germline V gene data show CDR1 as SGHTA and CDR2 as FQGNSA. V lost 0 bases and J 1 base, leaving 3 bases between the germline ends. The CDR3 spells CASSLAQNTEAFF. CDR3 nucleotides: TGTGCCAGCAGCTTAGCCCAGAACACTGAAGCTTTCTTT.

This clone appeared once. V gene TRBV5-1 combines with J gene TRBJ1-2, with 8 nucleotides matching TRBD1. Germline CDR1 reads SGHRS; CDR2 reads YFSETQ. The CDR3 spans 16 residues. V was clipped by 6 bases and J by 2 bases; unmatched bases: 12. CDR3: CASTGGRQGTNYGYTF. The CDR3 nucleotides are TGCGCCAGCACTGGGGGAAGACAGGGGACGAACTATGGCTACACCTTC.

V is TRBV4-1 and J is TRBJ1-2; D might be TRBD1 (5 bases). The germline CDR1 and CDR2 sequences are MGHRA and YSYEKL. The CDR3 loop spans 13 amino acids. Trimming took off 1 base at V and 8 bases at J, with 11 bases between the two ends. CDR3 sequence (DNA): TGCGCCAGCAGCCAAGTTCCAGGGCTCGGCTACACCTTC. This codes for CASSQVPGLGYTF.

This chain joins TRBV23-1 and TRBJ2-7; D is possibly TRBD1 (5 bases). TRBV23-1 is an open reading frame whose function is uncertain. Trimming stripped 3 bases from V and 7 bases from J, with 7 bases between. The CDR3 is 11 amino acids. The CDR3 is CASSQGHEQYV. DNA for the CDR3: TGCGCCAGCAGTCAGGGGCATGAGCAGTACGTC.

The chain employs TRBV5-1 and TRBJ1-5; D gene uncertain. V was pared by 6 bases and J by 7 bases, with 17 bases between. CDR3 length: 14 residues. CDR1 is SGHRS, CDR2 YFSETQ, per germline. The CDR3 region is CASNGRTSGQPQHF. The CDR3, as DNA: TGCGCCAGCAACGGGAGGACCTCAGGCCAGCCCCAGCATTTT.

As to this clone: One end of the junction varies from germline; a read error may be responsible. CDR3 sequence: CASSLATGRSGGARDF. CDR3 nucleotide sequence: TGTGCCAGCAGCTTAGCGACCGGGAGGAGCGGGGGGGCCCGCGACTTC. This chain joins TRBV7-2 and TRBJ2-5, with 10 bases lining up with TRBD2. Germline V gene data show CDR1 as SGHTA and CDR2 as FQGNSA. The CDR3 runs 16 residues. The full variable domain, in which reference TRBV7-2 and TRBJ2-5 provide the parts outside the CDR3, is GAGVSQSPSNKVTEKGKDVELRCDPISGHTALYWYRQSLGQGLEFLIYFQGNSAPDKSGLPSDRFSAERTGGSVSTLTIQRTQQEDSAVYLCASSLATGRSGGARDFGPGTRLLVL.

Notes on this clone: The junction differs from germline at one of its ends, possibly a read error. The chain recombines TRBV11-2 with TRBJ1-1, with 7 positions matching TRBD1. The germline V gene encodes CDR1 SGHAT and CDR2 FQNNGV. This CDR3 has 15 residues. The CDR3 is CASTLTGDGTTEAFF. The CDR3 DNA sequence: TGTGCCAGCACCTTAACAGGGGACGGGACCACTGAAGCTTTCTTT.

V usage is TRBV5-1 and J usage is TRBJ1-1; 7 positions match TRBD1. Trimming removed 0 bases from V and 3 bases from J; junction bases left unmatched: 5. This CDR3 region has 15 residues. The germline V gene encodes CDR1 SGHRS and CDR2 YFSETQ. This CDR3 is CASSLGSRGDTEAFF. The CDR3 DNA reads TGCGCCAGCAGCTTGGGGTCCAGGGGGGACACTGAAGCTTTCTTT.

The chain combines TRBV2 with TRBJ2-6; 9 bases align to TRBD1. The CDR3 is made up of 18 amino acids. Germline CDR1 and CDR2: SNHLY and FYNNEI. V shed 2 bases and J 3 bases; nucleotides not matched to a gene: 8. The CDR3 protein is CASSEPGQGLFGANVLTF. As DNA, the CDR3 is TGTGCCAGCAGTGAACCGGGACAGGGTCTATTTGGGGCCAACGTCCTGACTTTC.

The gene calls are TRBV4-3 and TRBJ2-3; 8 bases agree with TRBD2. The CDR3 runs 17 residues. Germline V CDR1 and CDR2: LGHNA, YSLEER. Losses at the gene ends were 2 bases for V and 9 bases for J; bases not matched to a gene: 16. The CDR3 DNA sequence: TGCGCCAGCAGCCAAACGAGCGGGGGCAGAATCGGGGGGACGCAGTATTTT. Protein: CASSQTSGGRIGGTQYF.

The gene calls are TRBV4-2 and TRBJ1-6; no reliable D call. CDR3 length: 15 residues. V gave up 0 bases and J gave up 4 bases, with 7 bases separating them. Germline lookup yields CDR1 LGHNA and CDR2 YNFKEQ. CDR3 residues: CASSQDPTYNSPLHF. Here the CDR3 DNA reads TGTGCCAGCAGCCAAGACCCAACATATAATTCACCCCTCCACTTT.

The chain has TRBV15 and TRBJ1-4; 9 bases are a match to TRBD1. The germline CDR1 and CDR2 sequences are LNHNV and YYDKDF (reference sequence). The CDR3 runs to 16 residues. J was trimmed by 5 bases and V by 0 bases; bases with no gene match: 4. The CDR3 sequence is CATSRDHGTGNEKLFF. The DNA for the CDR3 is TGTGCCACCAGCAGAGATCACGGGACAGGGAATGAAAAACTGTTTTTT.

The chain links TRBV7-9 to TRBJ2-3; D is uncertain. CDR3 size: 11 residues. Trimming took off 5 bases at V and 5 bases at J, with 5 bases between the two ends. Germline CDR1 is SEHNR and CDR2 is FQNEAQ (reference sequence). The CDR3 reads CASSRLDTQYF. The CDR3 region has the DNA TGTGCCAGCAGCCGACTAGATACGCAGTATTTT.

The CDR3 DNA reads TGCGCCAGCAGCCCAGGTACGCAGGGGCACCGATCCTACGAGCAGTACGTC. Residues: CASSPGTQGHRSYEQYV. The V and J genes are TRBV5-1 and TRBJ2-7; D possibly corresponds to TRBD1 (6 bases). The CDR3 covers 17 residues. V gave up 4 bases and J gave up 1 base, with 21 bases separating them. Germline lookup yields CDR1 SGHRS and CDR2 YFSETQ.

The chain carries TRBV11-2 and TRBJ2-1; D is uncertain. From germline, CDR1 is SGHAT and CDR2 FQNNGV. The V gene lost 5 bases and the J gene lost 9 bases, with 14 bases spanning the gap. There are 13 residues in the CDR3. In nucleotides, the CDR3 is TGTGCCAGCAGCCACCCTTCAGGTCTTGAGCAGTTCTTC. Its protein is CASSHPSGLEQFF.

The CDR3 sequence: CTSSQGQTSETQYF. The CDR3 coding sequence is TGCACCAGCAGCCAGGGACAGACGTCGGAGACCCAGTACTTC. The rearrangement uses TRBV1 and TRBJ2-5; the D segment call TRBD1 is taken from the table without a DNA check. TRBV1 is a pseudogene locus. This CDR3 spans 14 amino acids.

This clone has a single count. This chain links TRBV11-2 with TRBJ1-2, with 8 positions matching TRBD1. The CDR3 covers 15 residues. The junction had 8 bases not matched to a gene; V was cut back by 5 bases and J by 3 bases. Per the germline V gene, CDR1 is SGHAT and CDR2 is FQNNGV. In DNA, the CDR3 is TGTGCCAGCAGCCCTACCAAACAGGGGGACTATGGCTACACCTTC. Translation gives CASSPTKQGDYGYTF. The variable domain in full, completed from reference TRBV11-2 and TRBJ1-2, reads EAGVAQSPRYKIIEKRQSVAFWCNPISGHATLYWYQQILGQGPKLLIQFQNNGVVDDSQLPKDRFSAERLKGVDSTLKIQPAKLEDSAVYLCASSPTKQGDYGYTFGSGTRLTVV.

The rearrangement joins TRBV29-1 to TRBJ1-1; D is unresolved. This CDR3 contains 13 residues. Per the germline V gene, CDR1 is SQVTM and CDR2 is ANQGSEA. V was clipped by 0 bases and J by 2 bases, with 7 bases between them. DNA for the CDR3: TGCAGCGTTGAAGAAGAGGGCAACACTGAAGCTTTCTTT. Amino acids: CSVEEEGNTEAFF.

The chain is built from TRBV18 and TRBJ1-2, with a tentative D call TRBD1 (6 bases). The length of the CDR3 is 13 residues. CDR1 and CDR2 from the germline V gene are KGHSH and LQKENI. V dropped 2 bases and J dropped 6 bases, with 10 bases sitting between them. The DNA for the CDR3 is TGTGCCAGCTCACCAAGGGACATTGATGGCTACACCTTC. Translation: CASSPRDIDGYTF.